These T cell receptor beta chains were read from a single sample in a study of robustness of blood B and T cell sequencing. TCRdb re-called the PCR reads through MiXCR, storing one row per CDR3 protein. The table lists roughly 3,600 distinct CDR3 sequences, about 50% of them singletons. Sequencing was performed on peripheral blood. These receptors all come from a human donor in good health. Both conserved end residues are part of each CDR3. The D gene is left open where the match is weak. A row's size may be missing; if present it is once, few, many or a size class.

V gene	D gene	clone size	J gene	CDR3 protein	CDR3 DNA
TRBV5-1	-	once	TRBJ2-3	CASSLGRDTQYF	TGCGCCAGCAGCTTGGGTAGAGATACGCAGTATTTT
TRBV5-1	TRBD2	few	TRBJ2-7	CASSLSTSGSYEQYF	TGCGCCAGCAGCTTGTCTACTAGCGGTTCCTACGAGCAGTACTTC
TRBV2	-	few	TRBJ2-3	CASSGEVSDTQYF	TGTGCCAGCAGTGGGGAGGTGTCAGATACGCAGTATTTT
TRBV5-6	-	-	TRBJ1-2	CASSLGKVYGYTF	TGTGCCAGCAGCTTGGGGAAAGTCTATGGCTACACCTTC
TRBV6-6	-	-	TRBJ2-7	CASSYSGAYEQYF	TGTGCCAGCAGTTACTCTGGGGCCTACGAGCAGTACTTC
TRBV20-1	TRBD1	-	TRBJ1-3	CSARVGQGGSSGNTIYF	TGCAGTGCTAGAGTGGGACAGGGGGGAAGCTCTGGAAACACCATATATTTT
TRBV3-1	TRBD2	-	TRBJ2-4	CASSQDKRGGGKNIQYF	TGTGCCAGCAGCCAAGATAAGCGGGGGGGTGGCAAAAACATTCAGTACTTC
TRBV11-1	TRBD1	-	TRBJ1-2	CASSSGQGGYGYTF	TGTGCCAGCAGCTCGGGACAGGGGGGGTATGGCTACACCTTC
TRBV29-1	TRBD1	-	TRBJ1-1	CSVGGVGGLEAFF	TGCAGCGTTGGGGGCGTAGGGGGCCTTGAAGCTTTCTTT
TRBV2	-	few	TRBJ2-1	CASSEAQTTALTYNEQFF	TGTGCCAGCAGTGAAGCGCAAACTACAGCGCTTACCTACAATGAGCAGTTCTTC
TRBV4-2	-	few	TRBJ2-7	CASSQELDGTYEQYF	TGTGCCAGCAGCCAAGAACTAGACGGTACCTACGAGCAGTACTTC
TRBV27	-	-	TRBJ1-1	CASSLLGAFTEAFF	TGTGCCAGCAGTTTACTTGGGGCTTTCACTGAAGCTTTCTTT
TRBV7-6	-	few	TRBJ1-3	CASSLTPLTGSSSGNTIYF	TGTGCCAGCAGCTTAACCCCCTTGACAGGCTCTAGCTCTGGAAACACCATATATTTT
TRBV5-4	TRBD1	-	TRBJ1-4	CASSPGGTAEKLFF	TGTGCCAGCAGCCCAGGGGGGACAGCTGAAAAACTGTTTTTT
TRBV4-2	-	-	TRBJ2-3	CASGLGRGQLTDTQYF	TGTGCCAGCGGCCTGGGAAGAGGACAGCTCACAGATACGCAGTATTTT
TRBV4-2	-	-	TRBJ1-3	CASAAMPLDTIYF	TGTGCCAGCGCCGCCATGCCCTTGGACACCATATATTTT
TRBV7-2	-	few	TRBJ2-3	CASSSQASTDTQYF	TGTGCCAGCAGCTCACAAGCTAGCACAGATACGCAGTATTTT
TRBV5-4	-	-	TRBJ2-6	CASSMGVTFSGANVLTF	TGTGCCAGCAGCATGGGGGTAACCTTCTCTGGGGCCAACGTCCTGACTTTC
TRBV27	-	-	TRBJ2-7	CASSFSSVTYEQYF	TGTGCCAGCAGTTTCTCTTCCGTGACTTACGAGCAGTACTTC
TRBV7-9	TRBD1	-	TRBJ2-3	CASSRDRGTQYF	TGTGCCAGCAGCCGGGACAGGGGTACGCAGTATTTT
TRBV5-4	TRBD1	-	TRBJ2-3	CASSFQGGTDTQYF	TGTGCCAGCAGCTTTCAGGGGGGCACAGATACGCAGTATTTT
TRBV29-1	-	-	TRBJ2-7	CSVDGPGAYEQYF	TGCAGCGTTGACGGCCCCGGGGCCTACGAGCAGTACTTC
TRBV20-1	-	-	TRBJ2-3	CSASDPRGGPDTQYF	TGCAGTGCTAGCGACCCGAGGGGGGGGCCAGATACGCAGTATTTT
TRBV5-1	-	-	TRBJ1-6	CASSLVYRGKGENSPLHF	TGCGCCAGCAGCTTGGTGTATAGGGGAAAAGGAGAGAATTCACCCCTCCACTTT
TRBV6-5	-	few	TRBJ1-6	CASSYERGALYNSPLHF	TGTGCCAGCAGTTACGAGCGGGGCGCCTTATATAATTCACCCCTCCACTTT
TRBV2	-	-	TRBJ1-5	CASSEGWRNQPQHF	TGTGCCAGCAGTGAAGGTTGGCGCAATCAGCCCCAGCATTTT
TRBV6-5	TRBD1	-	TRBJ1-5	CASRGTADNQPQHF	TGTGCCAGCAGGGGGACAGCAGACAATCAGCCCCAGCATTTT
TRBV30	-	few	TRBJ1-1	CACPGEYTEAFF	TGTGCCTGCCCAGGGGAATACACTGAAGCTTTCTTT
TRBV5-1	-	-	TRBJ1-1	CASSEGLLNTEAFF	TGCGCCAGCTCCGAAGGTCTGCTGAACACTGAAGCTTTCTTT
TRBV11-1	-	few	TRBJ1-1	CASSFMKGDPEAFF	TGTGCCAGCAGCTTTATGAAAGGGGACCCTGAAGCTTTCTTT